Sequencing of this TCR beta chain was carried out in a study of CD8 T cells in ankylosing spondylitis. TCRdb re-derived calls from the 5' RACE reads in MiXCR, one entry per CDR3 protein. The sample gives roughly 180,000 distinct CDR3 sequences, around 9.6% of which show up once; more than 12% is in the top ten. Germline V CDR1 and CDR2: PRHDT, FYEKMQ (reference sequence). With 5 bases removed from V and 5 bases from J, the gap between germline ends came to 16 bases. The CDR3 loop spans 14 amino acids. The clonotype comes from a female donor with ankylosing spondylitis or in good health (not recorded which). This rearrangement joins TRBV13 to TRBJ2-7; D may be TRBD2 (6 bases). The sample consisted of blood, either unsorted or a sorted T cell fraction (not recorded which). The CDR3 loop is CASSPLRTGDEQYF. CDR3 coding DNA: TGTGCCAGCAGCCCTCTCCGGACGGGGGACGAGCAGTACTTC.